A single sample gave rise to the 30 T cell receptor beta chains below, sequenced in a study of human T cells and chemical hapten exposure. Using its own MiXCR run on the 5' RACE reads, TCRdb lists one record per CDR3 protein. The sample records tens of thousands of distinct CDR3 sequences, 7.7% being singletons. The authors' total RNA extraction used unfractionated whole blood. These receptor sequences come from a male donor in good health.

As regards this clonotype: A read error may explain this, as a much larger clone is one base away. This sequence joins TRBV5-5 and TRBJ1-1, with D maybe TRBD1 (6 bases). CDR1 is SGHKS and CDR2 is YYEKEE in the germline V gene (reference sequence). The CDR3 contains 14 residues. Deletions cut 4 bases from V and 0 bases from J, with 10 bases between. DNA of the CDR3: TGTGCCAGCAGCCGGGGACACATGAACACTGAAGCTTTCTTT. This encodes CASSRGHMNTEAFF.

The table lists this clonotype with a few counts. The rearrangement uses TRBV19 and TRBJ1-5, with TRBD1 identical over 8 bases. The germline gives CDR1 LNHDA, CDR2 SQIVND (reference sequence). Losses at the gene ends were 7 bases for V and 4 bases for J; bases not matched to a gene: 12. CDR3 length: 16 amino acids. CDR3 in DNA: TGTGCCAGTACCAACGGACAGGGTCCTTCAAATCAGCCCCAGCATTTT. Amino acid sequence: CASTNGQGPSNQPQHF.

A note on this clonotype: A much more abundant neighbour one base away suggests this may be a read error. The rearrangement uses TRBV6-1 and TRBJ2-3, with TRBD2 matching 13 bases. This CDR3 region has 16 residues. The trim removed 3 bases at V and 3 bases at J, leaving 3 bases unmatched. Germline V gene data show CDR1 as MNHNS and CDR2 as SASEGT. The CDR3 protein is CASSDGLAGVTDTQYF. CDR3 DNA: TGTGCCAGCAGTGATGGACTAGCGGGAGTTACAGATACGCAGTATTTT.

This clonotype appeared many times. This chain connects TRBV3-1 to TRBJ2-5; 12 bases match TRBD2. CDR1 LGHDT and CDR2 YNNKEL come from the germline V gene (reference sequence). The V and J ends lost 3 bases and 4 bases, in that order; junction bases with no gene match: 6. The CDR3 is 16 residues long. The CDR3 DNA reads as TGTGCCAGCAGCCACCGGACTAGCGGGAAGCCAGAGACCCAGTACTTC. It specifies CASSHRTSGKPETQYF.

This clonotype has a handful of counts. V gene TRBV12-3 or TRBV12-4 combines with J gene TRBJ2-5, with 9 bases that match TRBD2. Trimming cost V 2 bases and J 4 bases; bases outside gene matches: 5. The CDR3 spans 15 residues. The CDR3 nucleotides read TGTGCCAGCAGTTTAAATGGACTAGCGCGAGAGACCCAGTACTTC. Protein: CASSLNGLARETQYF.

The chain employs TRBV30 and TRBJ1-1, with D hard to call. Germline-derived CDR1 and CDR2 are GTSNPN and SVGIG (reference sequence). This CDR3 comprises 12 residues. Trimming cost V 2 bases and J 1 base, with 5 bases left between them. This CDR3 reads CAWSMWNTEAFF. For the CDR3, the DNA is TGTGCCTGGAGTATGTGGAACACTGAAGCTTTCTTT.

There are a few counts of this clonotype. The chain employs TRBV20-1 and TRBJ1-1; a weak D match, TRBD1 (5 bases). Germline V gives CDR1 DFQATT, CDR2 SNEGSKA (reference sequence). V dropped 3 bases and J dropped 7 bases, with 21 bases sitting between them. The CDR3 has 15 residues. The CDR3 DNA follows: TGCAGTGCTAGCCCTGAGGGCAGGGTTCATGTTGAAGCTTTCTTT. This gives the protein CSASPEGRVHVEAFF.

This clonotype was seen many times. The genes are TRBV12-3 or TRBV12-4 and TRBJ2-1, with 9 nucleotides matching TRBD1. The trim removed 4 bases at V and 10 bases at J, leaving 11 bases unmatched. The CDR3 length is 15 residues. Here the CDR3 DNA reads TGTGCCAGCAGTTCCGGGACAGGGCCTTTAGGGGAGCAGTTCTTC. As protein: CASSSGTGPLGEQFF.

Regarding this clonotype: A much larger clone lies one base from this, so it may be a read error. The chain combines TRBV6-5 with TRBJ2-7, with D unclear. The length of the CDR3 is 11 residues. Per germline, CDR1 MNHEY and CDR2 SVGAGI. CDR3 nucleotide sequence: TGTGCTAGCAGTTCAACACTGGAGCAGTACTTC. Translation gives CASSSTLEQYF.

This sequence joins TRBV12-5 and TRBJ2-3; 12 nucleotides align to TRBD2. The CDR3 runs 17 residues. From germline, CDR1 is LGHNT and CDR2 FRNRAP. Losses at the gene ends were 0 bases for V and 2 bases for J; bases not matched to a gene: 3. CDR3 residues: CASGLVGLAGITDTQYF. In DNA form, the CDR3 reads TGTGCTAGTGGTTTGGTAGGACTAGCGGGGATCACAGATACGCAGTATTTT.

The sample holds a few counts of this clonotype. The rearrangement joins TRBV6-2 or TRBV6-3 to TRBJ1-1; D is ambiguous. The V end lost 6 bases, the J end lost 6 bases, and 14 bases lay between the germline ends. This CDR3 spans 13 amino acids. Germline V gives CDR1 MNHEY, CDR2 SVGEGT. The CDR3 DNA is TGTGCCAGCAGCCGCATGAACAGAGCTGAAGCTTTCTTT. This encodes CASSRMNRAEAFF.

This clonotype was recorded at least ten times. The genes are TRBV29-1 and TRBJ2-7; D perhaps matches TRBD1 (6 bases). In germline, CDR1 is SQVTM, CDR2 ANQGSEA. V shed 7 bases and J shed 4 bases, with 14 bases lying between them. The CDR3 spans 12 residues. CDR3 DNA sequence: TGCAGCGCCGAACAGCAGGGGTACGAGCAGTACTTC. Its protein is CSAEQQGYEQYF.

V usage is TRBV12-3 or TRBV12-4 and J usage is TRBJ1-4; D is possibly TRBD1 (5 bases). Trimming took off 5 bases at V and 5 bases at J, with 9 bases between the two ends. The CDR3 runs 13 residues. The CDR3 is CASSGTVNEKLFF. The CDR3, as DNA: TGTGCCAGCAGTGGGACGGTGAATGAAAAACTGTTTTTT.

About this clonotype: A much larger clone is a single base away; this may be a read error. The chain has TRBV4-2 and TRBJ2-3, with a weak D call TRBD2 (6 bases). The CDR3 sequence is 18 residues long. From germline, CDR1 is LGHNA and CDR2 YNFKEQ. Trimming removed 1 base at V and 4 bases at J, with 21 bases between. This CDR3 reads CASSQARETPPGPDTQYF. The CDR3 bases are TGTGCCAGCAGCCAAGCTCGGGAGACTCCCCCGGGCCCAGATACGCAGTATTTT.

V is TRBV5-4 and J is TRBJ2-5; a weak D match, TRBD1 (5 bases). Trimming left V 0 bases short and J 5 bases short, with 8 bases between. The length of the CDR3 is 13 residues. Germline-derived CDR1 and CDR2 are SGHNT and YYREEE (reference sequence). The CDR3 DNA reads TGTGCCAGCAGCTTGGCTCAGGGCGAGACCCAGTACTTC. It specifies CASSLAQGETQYF. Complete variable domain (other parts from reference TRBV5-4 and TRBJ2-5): ETGVTQSPTHLIKTRGQQVTLRCSSQSGHNTVSWYQQALGQGPQFIFQYYREEENGRGNFPPRFSGLQFPNYSSELNVNALELDDSALYLCASSLAQGETQYFGPGTRLLVL.

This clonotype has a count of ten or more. The CDR3 here is CSARDVDRGDNQPQHF. The CDR3 nucleotides are TGCAGTGCTAGAGACGTCGACAGGGGTGACAATCAGCCCCAGCATTTT. The chain employs TRBV20-1 and TRBJ1-5; 8 positions match TRBD1. Germline V lookup: CDR1 DFQATT, CDR2 SNEGSKA (reference sequence). V dropped 0 bases and J dropped 3; count of bases not matched to a gene: 7. This CDR3 spans 16 amino acids.

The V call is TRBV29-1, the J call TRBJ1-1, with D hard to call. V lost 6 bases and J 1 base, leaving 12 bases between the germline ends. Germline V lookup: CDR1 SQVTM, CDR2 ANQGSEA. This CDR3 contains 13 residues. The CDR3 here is CSVRGLSNTEAFF. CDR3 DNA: TGCAGCGTGCGCGGACTGTCGAACACTGAAGCTTTCTTT.

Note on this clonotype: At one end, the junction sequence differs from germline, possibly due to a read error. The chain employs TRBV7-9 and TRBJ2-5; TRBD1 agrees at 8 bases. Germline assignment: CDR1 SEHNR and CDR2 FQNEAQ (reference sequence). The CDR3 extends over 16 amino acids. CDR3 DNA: TGTGACAGCAGCCCCGGACAGGGACAGACCAGGGAGACCCAGTACTTC. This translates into CDSSPGQGQTRETQYF.

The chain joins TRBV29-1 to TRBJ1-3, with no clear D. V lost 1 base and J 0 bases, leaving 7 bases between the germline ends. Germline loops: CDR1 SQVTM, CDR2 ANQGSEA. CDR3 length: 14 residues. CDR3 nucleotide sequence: TGCAGCGTTGAAGCCCCAGGCTCTGGAAACACCATATATTTT. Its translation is CSVEAPGSGNTIYF.

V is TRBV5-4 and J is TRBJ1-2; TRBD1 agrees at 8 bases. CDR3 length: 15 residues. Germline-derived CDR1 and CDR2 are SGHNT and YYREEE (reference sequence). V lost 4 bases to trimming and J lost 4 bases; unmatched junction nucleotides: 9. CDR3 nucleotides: TGTGCCAGCAGCGCGGTGGGACAGGCGATCTATGGCTACACCTTC. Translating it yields CASSAVGQAIYGYTF.

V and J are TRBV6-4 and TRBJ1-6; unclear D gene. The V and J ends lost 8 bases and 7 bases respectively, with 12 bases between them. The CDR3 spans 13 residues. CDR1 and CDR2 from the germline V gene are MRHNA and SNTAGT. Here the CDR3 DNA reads TGTGCCAGCTCGTCGGACTGGAATTCACCCCTCCACTTT. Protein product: CASSSDWNSPLHF.

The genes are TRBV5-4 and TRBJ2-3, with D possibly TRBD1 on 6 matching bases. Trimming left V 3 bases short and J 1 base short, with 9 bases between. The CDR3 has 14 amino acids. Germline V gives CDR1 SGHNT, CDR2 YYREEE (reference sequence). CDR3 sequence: CASSWTAGTDTQYF. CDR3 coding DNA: TGTGCCAGCAGCTGGACAGCGGGCACAGATACGCAGTATTTT. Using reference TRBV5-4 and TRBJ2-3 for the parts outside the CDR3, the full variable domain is ETGVTQSPTHLIKTRGQQVTLRCSSQSGHNTVSWYQQALGQGPQFIFQYYREEENGRGNFPPRFSGLQFPNYSSELNVNALELDDSALYLCASSWTAGTDTQYFGPGTRLTVL.

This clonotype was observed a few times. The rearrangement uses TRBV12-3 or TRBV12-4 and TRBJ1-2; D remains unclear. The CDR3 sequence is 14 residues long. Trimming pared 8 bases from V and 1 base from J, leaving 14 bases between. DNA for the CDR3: TGTGCCAGCCTAAGTTTCGGGGTTAACTATGGCTACACCTTC. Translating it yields CASLSFGVNYGYTF.

CDR3 amino acids: CASSLLGPTADGYTF. CDR3 in DNA: TGCGCCAGCAGCTTGCTTGGTCCGACTGCGGATGGCTACACCTTC. The chain recombines TRBV5-1 with TRBJ1-2; D unclear. This CDR3 has 15 residues. Looked up from germline, CDR1 is SGHRS and CDR2 is YFSETQ. V was pared by 1 base and J by 6 bases, with 16 bases between.

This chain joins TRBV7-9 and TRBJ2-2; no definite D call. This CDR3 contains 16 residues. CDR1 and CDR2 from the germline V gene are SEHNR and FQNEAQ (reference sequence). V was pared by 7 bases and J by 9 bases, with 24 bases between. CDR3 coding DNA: TGTGCCAGCACCGCGTACGTGGCAACTACCCATCGGGAGCTGTTTTTT. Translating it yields CASTAYVATTHRELFF. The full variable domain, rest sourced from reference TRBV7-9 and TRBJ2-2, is DTGVSQNPRHKITKRGQNVTFRCDPISEHNRLYWYRQTLGQGPEFLTYFQNEAQLEKSRLLSDRFSAERPKGSFSTLEIQRTEQGDSAMYLCASTAYVATTHRELFFGEGSRLTVL.

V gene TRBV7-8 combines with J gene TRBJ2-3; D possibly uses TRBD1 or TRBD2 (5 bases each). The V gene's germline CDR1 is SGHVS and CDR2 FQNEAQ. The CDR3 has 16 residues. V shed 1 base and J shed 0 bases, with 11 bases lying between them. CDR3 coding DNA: TGTGCCAGCAGCTTAGGCATATGGGACAGCACAGATACGCAGTATTTT. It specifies CASSLGIWDSTDTQYF.

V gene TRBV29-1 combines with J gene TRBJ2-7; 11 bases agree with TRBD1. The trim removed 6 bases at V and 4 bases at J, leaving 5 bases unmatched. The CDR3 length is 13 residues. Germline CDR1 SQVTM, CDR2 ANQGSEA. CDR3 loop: CSVGGTGGYEQYF. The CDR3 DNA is TGCAGCGTGGGGGGGACAGGGGGTTACGAGCAGTACTTC.

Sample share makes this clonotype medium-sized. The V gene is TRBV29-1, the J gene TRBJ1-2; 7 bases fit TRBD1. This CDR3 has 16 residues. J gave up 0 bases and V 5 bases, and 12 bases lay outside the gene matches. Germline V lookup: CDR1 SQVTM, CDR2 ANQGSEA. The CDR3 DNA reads TGCAGCGTTTCAGCAGGGGGGGGATCCCCTAACTATGGCTACACCTTC. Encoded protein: CSVSAGGGSPNYGYTF.

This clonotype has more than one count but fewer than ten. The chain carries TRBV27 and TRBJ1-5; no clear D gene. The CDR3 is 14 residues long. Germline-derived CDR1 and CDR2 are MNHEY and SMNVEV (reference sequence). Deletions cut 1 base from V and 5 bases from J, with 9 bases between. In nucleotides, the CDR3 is TGTGCCAGCAGTTTATATCTGAAAGATCAGCCCCAGCATTTT. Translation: CASSLYLKDQPQHF.

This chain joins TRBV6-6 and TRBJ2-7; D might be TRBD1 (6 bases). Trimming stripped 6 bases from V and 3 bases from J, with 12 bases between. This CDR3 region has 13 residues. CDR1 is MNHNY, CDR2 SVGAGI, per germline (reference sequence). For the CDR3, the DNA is TGTGCCAGCAGCGACAGGTTCGGCTACGAGCAGTACTTC. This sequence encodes CASSDRFGYEQYF.